The 20 T cell receptor beta chains given below trace back to one sample, sequenced in a study of cytomegalovirus exposure and HLA in healthy donors (TCRdb year 2017). Library method: the immunoSEQ multiplex PCR assay. For the multiplex PCR, a mixture combining 60 forward primers for TCR Vbeta segments and 13 reverse primers for TCR Jbeta segments was used. TCRdb re-hosts the immuneACCESS table, in-frame sequences only. Its copies lack some clones; in the studies checked, an unresolved V gene accounts for under half of them, and the cause for the rest is not known. This sample has approximately 150,000 clones in its table, and around 73% of those were observed once. Approximately 1.6% of the sample rests with the top ten. The sequencing sample was made of PBMCs. These receptors originate from a woman between 18 and 30 years old in good health and CMV-seronegative.

This sequence joins TRBV6-1 and TRBJ2-7; possible D gene TRBD1, 6 bases. Germline V gives CDR1 MNHNS, CDR2 SASEGT. This CDR3 is 14 amino acids long. Trimming cost V 6 bases and J 0 bases, with 12 bases left between them. CDR3 protein: CASSHRDNSYEQYF. In DNA, the CDR3 is TGTGCCAGCAGCCACCGGGACAACTCCTACGAGCAGTACTTC.

V is TRBV6-5 and J is TRBJ2-7, with TRBD2 identical over 7 bases. From germline, CDR1 is MNHEY and CDR2 SVGAGI. The CDR3 is made up of 13 amino acids. Trimming cost V 0 bases and J 6 bases; bases outside gene matches: 2. CDR3 DNA: TGTGCCAGCAGTTACTCGCGGACTAGCGAGCAGTACGTC. It yields the protein CASSYSRTSEQYV.

The chain uses TRBV19 and TRBJ1-2; D is undetermined. Germline CDR1 LNHDA, CDR2 SQIVND (reference sequence). The CDR3 consists of 13 residues. V lost 5 bases and J lost 2, with 9 bases in between. DNA for the CDR3: TGTGCCAGTAGTCAACAGACAAACTATGGCTACACCTTC. It is translated as CASSQQTNYGYTF.

This clone came up a few times. The genes are TRBV28 and TRBJ1-1; perhaps TRBD1 as D (5 bases). The CDR3 has 16 residues. Trimming cost V 1 base and J 3 bases, with 15 bases left between them. In germline, CDR1 is MDHEN, CDR2 SYDVKM. Here the CDR3 DNA reads TGTGCCAGCAGTTTATTTGGCAGGGCTTCGGACACTGAAGCTTTCTTT. This sequence encodes CASSLFGRASDTEAFF.

The chain employs TRBV7-8 and TRBJ2-2; TRBD1 is a possible D gene (6 bases). This CDR3 has 18 amino acids. Germline CDR1 SGHVS, CDR2 FQNEAQ. Trimming left V 0 bases short and J 5 bases short, with 19 bases between. The CDR3 DNA follows: TGTGCCAGCAGCTTAGCGGTAGCAGGGGAAGAGAGAACCGGGGAGCTGTTTTTT. Its translation is CASSLAVAGEERTGELFF.

This rearrangement joins TRBV2 to TRBJ1-6; D is perhaps TRBD1 (6 bases). The CDR3 loop spans 14 amino acids. The germline V gene has CDR1 SNHLY and CDR2 FYNNEI. V was shortened by 7 bases and J by 5 bases, with 12 bases between the two germline ends. The CDR3 protein is CASTGQSDNSPLHF. The CDR3 bases are TGTGCCAGCACAGGACAGTCGGATAATTCACCCCTCCACTTT. Based on the CDR3 plus reference TRBV2 and TRBJ1-6, the full variable domain is EPEVTQTPSHQVTQMGQEVILRCVPISNHLYFYWYRQILGQKVEFLVSFYNNEISEKSEIFDDQFSVERPDGSNFTLKIRSTKLEDSAMYFCASTGQSDNSPLHFGNGTRLTVT.

This chain joins TRBV7-2 and TRBJ2-7, with a tentative D call TRBD1 (5 bases). The CDR3 spans 14 residues. Trimming took off 5 bases at V and 2 bases at J, with 13 bases between the two ends. CDR1 and CDR2 from the germline V gene are SGHTA and FQGNSA. The CDR3 nucleotides read TGTGCCAGCAGCCCCTCTTTACAGGCCTACGAGCAGTACGTC. Translated: CASSPSLQAYEQYV.

The V gene is TRBV21-1, the J gene TRBJ1-5; the table's TRBD1 call for D was not verified on the DNA. TRBV21-1 is reported as a pseudogene. The CDR3 has 18 residues. In DNA form, the CDR3 reads TGTGCCAGCAGCAAAATTGTCAGGCCGGTATCCCAAAATCAGCCCCAGCATTTT. Protein sequence: CASSKIVRPVSQNQPQHF.

The chain has TRBV7-2 and TRBJ2-2; the match to TRBD2 covers 11 bases. Germline V CDR1 and CDR2: SGHTA, FQGNSA. The CDR3 length is 19 residues. The trim removed 2 bases at V and 2 bases at J, leaving 10 bases unmatched. In DNA, the CDR3 is TGTGCCAGCAGCTTATTTGTCGGTAGCGGGGGGGCTAACACCGGGGAGCTGTTTTTT. Its translation is CASSLFVGSGGANTGELFF.

There are a few counts of this clone. This chain uses TRBV6-6 with TRBJ1-5; TRBD1 aligns across 10 bases. This CDR3 is 14 amino acids long. Trimming at V came to 6 bases and at J to 5 bases, leaving 4 bases not matched to a gene. CDR1 MNHNY and CDR2 SVGAGI come from the germline V gene (reference sequence). The CDR3: CASRGGTGDQPQHF. Written as DNA, the CDR3 is TGTGCCAGCAGAGGTGGGACAGGGGATCAGCCCCAGCATTTT.

The chain couples TRBV5-6 to TRBJ2-2; no definite D call. Trimming removed 1 base at V and 8 bases at J, with 9 bases between. Germline V lookup: CDR1 SGHDT, CDR2 YYEEEE. This CDR3 contains 13 residues. The CDR3 protein is CASSLPVQGELFF. Here the CDR3 DNA reads TGTGCCAGCAGCTTGCCCGTACAGGGGGAGCTGTTTTTT. The full variable domain, completed using reference TRBV5-6 and TRBJ2-2, is DAGVTQSPTHLIKTRGQQVTLRCSPKSGHDTVSWYQQALGQGPQFIFQYYEEEERQRGNFPDRFSGHQFPNYSSELNVNALLLGDSALYLCASSLPVQGELFFGEGSRLTVL.

V and J are TRBV7-9 and TRBJ1-2; 9 bases match TRBD1. The junction had 12 bases not matched to a gene; V was cut back by 5 bases and J by 8 bases. There are 15 residues in the CDR3. The V gene's germline CDR1 is SEHNR and CDR2 FQNEAQ (reference sequence). In DNA, the CDR3 is TGTGCCAGCAGCCAGCCAGACAGGGGGATGGGCGGCTACACCTTC. Its protein product is CASSQPDRGMGGYTF. Together with reference TRBV7-9 and TRBJ1-2, the CDR3 gives the full variable domain: DTGVSQNPRHKITKRGQNVTFRCDPISEHNRLYWYRQTLGQGPEFLTYFQNEAQLEKSRLLSDRFSAERPKGSFSTLEIQRTEQGDSAMYLCASSQPDRGMGGYTFGSGTRLTVV.

This clone came up once. The chain recombines TRBV19 with TRBJ1-2; D is unclear. This CDR3 comprises 15 residues. The V end was cut by 5 bases, the J end by 2 bases, with 15 bases between. The germline V gene encodes CDR1 LNHDA and CDR2 SQIVND (reference sequence). CDR3 region: CASSEVRGGNYGYTF. The CDR3 nucleotides are TGTGCCAGTAGTGAGGTCCGGGGAGGGAACTATGGCTACACCTTC.

The gene calls are TRBV4-3 and TRBJ1-3; 12 positions match TRBD1. J was trimmed by 2 bases and V by 6 bases; bases with no gene match: 2. This CDR3 contains 15 residues. Germline V gives CDR1 LGHNA, CDR2 YSLEER. CDR3 in DNA: TGCGCCAGCAGTCGGGACAGGGGGCCTGGAAACACCATATATTTT. This translates into CASSRDRGPGNTIYF.

The V and J genes are TRBV6-5 and TRBJ2-5; 9 bases fit TRBD1. The CDR3 runs 16 residues. Germline CDR1 reads MNHEY; CDR2 reads SVGAGI. V lost 0 bases to trimming and J lost 2 bases; unmatched junction nucleotides: 4. The CDR3 region is CASSYSRTGVQETQYF. The CDR3 DNA is TGTGCCAGCAGTTACTCGAGGACAGGGGTACAAGAGACCCAGTACTTC.

Turning to this clone: At the DNA level, this CDR3 is encoded by other sequences in the same sample as well. The chain uses TRBV18 and TRBJ2-3, with D unclear. V shed 0 bases and J shed 8 bases, with 9 bases lying between them. This CDR3 is built from 13 residues. Germline-derived CDR1 and CDR2 are KGHSH and LQKENI. The CDR3 DNA reads TGTGCCAGCTCACCACCGGCCCCCATTACGCAGTATTTT. Protein product: CASSPPAPITQYF.

This sequence joins TRBV5-1 and TRBJ2-5; 9 positions agree with TRBD2. The CDR3 contains 15 residues. Per germline, CDR1 SGHRS and CDR2 YFSETQ. V lost 7 bases, J lost 2 bases, and 9 bases stayed unmatched. CDR3 protein: CASLRSGGTQETQYF. The CDR3 DNA sequence: TGCGCCAGCCTCAGGAGCGGGGGGACGCAAGAGACCCAGTACTTC. Drawing the rest from reference TRBV5-1 and TRBJ2-5, the complete variable domain is KAGVTQTPRYLIKTRGQQVTLSCSPISGHRSVSWYQQTPGQGLQFLFEYFSETQRNKGNFPGRFSGRQFSNSRSEMNVSTLELGDSALYLCASLRSGGTQETQYFGPGTRLLVL.

This clone was observed a single time. The chain couples TRBV29-1 to TRBJ2-7, with unresolved D. This CDR3 is 12 amino acids long. Trimming shortened V by 4 bases and J by 3 bases, and 10 bases separated the two germline ends. Germline V lookup: CDR1 SQVTM, CDR2 ANQGSEA. CDR3 in amino acids: CSVGLESYEQYF. DNA of the CDR3: TGCAGCGTTGGCTTGGAGAGCTACGAGCAGTACTTC.

The chain employs TRBV28 and TRBJ2-5; D ambiguous. The CDR3 consists of 13 residues. V shed 3 bases and J shed 2 bases, with 7 bases lying between them. Germline CDR1 reads MDHEN; CDR2 reads SYDVKM. CDR3 in amino acids: CASSLYFQETQYF. The CDR3 bases are TGTGCCAGCAGTTTGTACTTTCAAGAGACCCAGTACTTC.

This clone has only a few counts. This chain joins TRBV20-1 and TRBJ2-1; D gene ambiguous. This CDR3 comprises 10 residues. V lost 6 bases, J lost 10 bases, and 10 bases lay in between. In germline, CDR1 is DFQATT, CDR2 SNEGSKA (reference sequence). This chain's CDR3 is CSAGEREQFF. In nucleotides, the CDR3 is TGCAGTGCCGGTGAACGCGAGCAGTTCTTC.